The TCR beta chain under discussion was sequenced for a study of T cell repertoires in cytomegalovirus infection. Overall study results and limits: What dominated the ex vivo response were HLA-C-restricted CMV-specific TCR beta clonotypes. Cumulative frequency (of public TCR beta family members) identified carriers of CMV plus the relevant HLA.

Germline CDR1 reads MNHGY; CDR2 reads SAAAGT. Trimming pared 5 bases from V and 12 bases from J, leaving 16 bases between. The CDR3 sequence is 12 residues long. As concerns this clonotype: The antigen remains unidentified.

Each CDR3 protein is one row after TCRdb ran MiXCR on the reads. The repertoire has 30,000 to 40,000 distinct CDR3 sequences, approximately 52% of them found once; the top ten carry approximately 90%. Sequencing used CD8+ T cells from cultured PBMCs, obtained from culture after CMV antigen stimulation. This chain connects TRBV6-8 to TRBJ1-2; D not resolved. This TCR was recovered from a human donor in good health (CMV status not recorded). Some clones in this sample may be carry-over from other donors' samples. CDR3 in DNA: TGTGCCAGCAGTGACTTTCTGAAGGGCCACACCTTC. Translated: CASSDFLKGHTF.